This T cell receptor beta chain came from a study of blood T cell repertoires in COVID-19. Study details: The United States, Italy and Spain supplied acute and convalescent COVID-19 samples. T cells, B-cell-depleted T cells, or PBMCs provided the cDNA or gDNA that served as material.

Followed longitudinally, the Seattle patients had been enrolled during active infection. This table comes from immunoSEQ multiplex PCR, and its TCRdb copy is limited to in-frame clones, with some not included. Seen here are around 150,000 clones, over 80% observed once, and the top ten hold roughly 8.7%. This CDR3 region has 17 residues. The ends were cut back, 3 bases at V and 1 base at J, with 19 bases in the middle. In germline, CDR1 is KGHSH, CDR2 LQKENI. Sequencing used peripheral blood. The receptor was derived from a man in his thirties or forties with COVID-19, enrolled during active disease. This rearrangement joins TRBV18 to TRBJ2-7, with D perhaps matching TRBD2 (6 bases). As DNA, the CDR3 is TGTGCCAGCTCACCGAACACCCCCGGGACTTCTTCCTACGAGCAGTACTTC. It codes for CASSPNTPGTSSYEQYF.